Presented here are 7 T cell receptor beta chains from one specimen sequenced in a study of blood T cell repertoires in COVID-19. TCRdb's table, derived via immunoSEQ multiplex PCR, lists solely in-frame clones and lacks some. The data show more than 80,000 clones, with around 84% seen just once and less than 6.5% held by the top ten. Sequencing was carried out using peripheral blood. The source is a man between 40 and 49 years old with acute or convalescent COVID-19.

V gene TRBV29-1 combines with J gene TRBJ2-5; D remains unclear. This CDR3 has 13 residues. CDR1 and CDR2 from the germline V gene are SQVTM and ANQGSEA. Trimming removed 5 bases at V and 1 base at J, with 11 bases between. CDR3 coding DNA: TGCAGCGTTTGTCTCCTCGGCCAAGAGACCCAGTACTTC. Translated: CSVCLLGQETQYF.

The rearrangement joins TRBV11-3 to TRBJ2-3, with 12 bases matching TRBD2. Per the germline V gene, CDR1 is SGHNT and CDR2 is YENEEA. CDR3 length: 17 residues. The V gene end was trimmed by 5 bases and the J gene end by 4 bases; junction bases not matched to a gene: 10. In DNA, the CDR3 is TGTGCCAGCAGCCGAACGACGGGACTAGCGGGCGCAGATACGCAGTATTTT. Its translation: CASSRTTGLAGADTQYF. Complete variable domain (other parts from reference TRBV11-3 and TRBJ2-3): EAGVVQSPRYKIIEKKQPVAFWCNPISGHNTLYWYLQNLGQGPELLIRYENEEAVDDSQLPKDRFSAERLKGVDSTLKIQPAELGDSAVYLCASSRTTGLAGADTQYFGPGTRLTVL.

This chain links TRBV3-1 (or the pseudogene TRBV3-2) with TRBJ2-3, with 8 bases that match TRBD2. The CDR3 is made up of 15 amino acids. V was pared by 4 bases and J by 5 bases, with 8 bases of the junction left unmatched. The germline V gene encodes CDR1 LGHDT and CDR2 YNNKEL (reference sequence). CDR3 in amino acids: CASSRNSGTVDTQYF. DNA for the CDR3: TGTGCCAGCAGCCGTAATAGCGGGACGGTAGATACGCAGTATTTT.

This chain connects TRBV7-9 to TRBJ2-7; maybe TRBD1 (7 bases). Germline CDR1 reads SEHNR; CDR2 reads FQNEAQ (reference sequence). This CDR3 has 14 residues. The V end was cut by 7 bases, the J end by 2 bases, with 15 bases between. DNA of the CDR3: TGTGCCAGCACCCCGACAGGGAGGCCCTACGAGCAGTACTTC. The encoded protein is CASTPTGRPYEQYF. The full variable domain, completed using reference TRBV7-9 and TRBJ2-7, is DTGVSQNPRHKITKRGQNVTFRCDPISEHNRLYWYRQTLGQGPEFLTYFQNEAQLEKSRLLSDRFSAERPKGSFSTLEIQRTEQGDSAMYLCASTPTGRPYEQYFGPGTRLTVT.

The rearrangement links TRBV6-2 or TRBV6-3 to TRBJ2-6; tentatively, D is TRBD2 (6 bases). Germline CDR1 is MNHEY and CDR2 is SVGEGT. Trimming removed 5 bases at V and 4 bases at J, with 27 bases between. There are 20 residues in the CDR3. The CDR3 loop is CASSPTSVARSGPGANVLTF. The CDR3 DNA is TGTGCCAGCAGTCCCACTTCGGTGGCGCGAAGCGGGCCCGGGGCCAACGTCCTGACTTTC.

The CDR3 DNA follows: TGTGCCAGCGGGACAAACAGGGGGATCCACGAGCAGTACTTC. Translated, it gives CASGTNRGIHEQYF. This rearrangement joins TRBV7-9 to TRBJ2-7, with 8 bases fitting TRBD1. V lost 8 bases to trimming and J lost 5 bases; unmatched junction nucleotides: 11. CDR1 is SEHNR, CDR2 FQNEAQ, per germline (reference sequence). This CDR3 is built from 14 residues.

The chain uses TRBV6-2 or TRBV6-3 and TRBJ1-5; D may be TRBD1 (6 bases). V lost 5 bases and J 0 bases, leaving 8 bases between the germline ends. The germline CDR1 and CDR2 sequences are MNHEY and SVGEGT. The CDR3 is 14 amino acids. In DNA form, the CDR3 reads TGTGCCAGCAGTCGGACAGATAGCAATCAGCCCCAGCATTTT. Protein: CASSRTDSNQPQHF.